A single T cell receptor beta chain is shown here with its context. MiXCR was run by TCRdb on the multiplex PCR reads, yielding one entry per CDR3 protein. The table includes tens of thousands of distinct CDR3 sequences, roughly two fifths detected once. The sample originates from a study of breast tumors, draining lymph nodes, adjacent tissues. CDR1 is SGHNT and CDR2 is YENEEA in the germline V gene. Deletions cut 5 bases from V and 6 bases from J, with 8 bases between. The CDR3 runs to 12 residues. The TCR was taken from a female donor with breast cancer. Some clones in this sample may be carry-over from other donors' samples. Sequencing was done on a sample of breast tumor tissue. This rearrangement joins TRBV11-3 to TRBJ2-1; D is possibly TRBD1 (7 bases). This CDR3 reads CASSQGGNEQFF. In nucleotides, the CDR3 is TGTGCCAGCAGCCAGGGGGGCAATGAGCAGTTCTTC.